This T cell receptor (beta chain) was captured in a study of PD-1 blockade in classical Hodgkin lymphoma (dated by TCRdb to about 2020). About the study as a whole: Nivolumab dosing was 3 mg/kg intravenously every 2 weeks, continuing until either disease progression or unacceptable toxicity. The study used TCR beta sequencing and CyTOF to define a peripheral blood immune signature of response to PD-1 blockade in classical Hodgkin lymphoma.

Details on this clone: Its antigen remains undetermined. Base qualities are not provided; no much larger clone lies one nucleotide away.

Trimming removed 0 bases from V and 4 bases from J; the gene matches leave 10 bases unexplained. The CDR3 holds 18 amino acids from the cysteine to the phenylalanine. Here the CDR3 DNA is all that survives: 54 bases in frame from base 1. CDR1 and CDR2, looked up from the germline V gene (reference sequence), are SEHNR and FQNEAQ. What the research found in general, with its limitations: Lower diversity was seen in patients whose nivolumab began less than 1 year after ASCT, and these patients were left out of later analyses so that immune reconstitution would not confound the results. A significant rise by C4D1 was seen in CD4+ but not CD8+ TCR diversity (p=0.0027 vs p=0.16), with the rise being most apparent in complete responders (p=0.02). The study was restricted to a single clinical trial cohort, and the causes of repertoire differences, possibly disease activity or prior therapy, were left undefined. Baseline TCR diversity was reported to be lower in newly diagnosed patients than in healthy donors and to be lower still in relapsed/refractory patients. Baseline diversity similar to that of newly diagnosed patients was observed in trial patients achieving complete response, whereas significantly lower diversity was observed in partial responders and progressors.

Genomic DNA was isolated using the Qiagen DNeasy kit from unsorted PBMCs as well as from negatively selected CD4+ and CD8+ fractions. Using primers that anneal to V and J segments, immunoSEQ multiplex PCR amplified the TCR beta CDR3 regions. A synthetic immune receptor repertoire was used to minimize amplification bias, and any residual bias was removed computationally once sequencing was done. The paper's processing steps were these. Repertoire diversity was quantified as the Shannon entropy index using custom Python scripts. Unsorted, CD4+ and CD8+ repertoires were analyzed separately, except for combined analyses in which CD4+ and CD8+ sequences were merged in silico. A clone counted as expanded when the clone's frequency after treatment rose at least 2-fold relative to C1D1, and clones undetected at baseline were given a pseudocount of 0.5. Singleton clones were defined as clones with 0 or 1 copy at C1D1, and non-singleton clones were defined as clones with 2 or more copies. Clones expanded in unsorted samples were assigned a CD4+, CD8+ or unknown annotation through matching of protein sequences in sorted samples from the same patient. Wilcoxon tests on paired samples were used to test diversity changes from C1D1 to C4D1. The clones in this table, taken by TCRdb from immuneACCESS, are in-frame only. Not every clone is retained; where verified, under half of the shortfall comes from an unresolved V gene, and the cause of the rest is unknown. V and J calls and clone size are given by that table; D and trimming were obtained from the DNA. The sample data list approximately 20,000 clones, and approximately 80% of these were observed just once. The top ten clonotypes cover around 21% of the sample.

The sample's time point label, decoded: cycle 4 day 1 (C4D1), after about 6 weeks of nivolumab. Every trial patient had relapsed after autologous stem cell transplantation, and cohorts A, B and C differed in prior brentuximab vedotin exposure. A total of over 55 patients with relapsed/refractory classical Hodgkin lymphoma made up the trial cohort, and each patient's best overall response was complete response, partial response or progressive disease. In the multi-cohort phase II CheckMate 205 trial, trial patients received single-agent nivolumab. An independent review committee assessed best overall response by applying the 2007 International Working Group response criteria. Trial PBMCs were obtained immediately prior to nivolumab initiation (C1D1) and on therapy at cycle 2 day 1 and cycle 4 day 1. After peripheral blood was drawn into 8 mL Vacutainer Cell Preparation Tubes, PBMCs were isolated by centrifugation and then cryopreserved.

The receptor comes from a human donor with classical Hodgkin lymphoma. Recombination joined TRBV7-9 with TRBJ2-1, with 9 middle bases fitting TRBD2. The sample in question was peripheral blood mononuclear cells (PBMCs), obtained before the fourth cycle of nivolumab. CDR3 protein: CASSLARASGIVYNEQFF. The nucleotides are TGTGCCAGCAGCTTAGCGAGGGCTAGCGGGATCGTTTACAATGAGCAGTTCTTC.